The clone carrying this TCR beta chain was observed a few times. The record originates from a study of blood T cells in healthy people across ages. Whole-study context: The template switching approach captured approximately one barcoded beta molecule for every two T cells.

This CDR3 has 15 residues. Germline V lookup: CDR1 SGHRS, CDR2 YFSETQ. Trimming removed 5 bases from V and 5 bases from J; junction bases left unmatched: 9. The use of a sample-barcoded 5' primer and a J-beta primer mix characterized a second PCR of roughly 6 to 11 cycles. One entry per CDR3 protein, called by TCRdb with MiXCR from the 5' RACE reads. The sample yields roughly 860,000 distinct CDR3 sequences, roughly 60% seen once. The sample comprised blood. The V gene is TRBV5-1, the J gene TRBJ2-5; 10 bases agree with TRBD2. The sequence came from a man aged 25 to 40 in good health. The CDR3 here is CASRIGTSAWETQYF. In DNA form, the CDR3 reads TGCGCCAGCAGAATTGGGACTAGCGCCTGGGAGACCCAGTACTTC.